Presented here are 32 T cell receptor beta chains from one specimen sequenced in a study of blood T cells in healthy people across ages. Primers used in a second PCR of roughly 6 to 12 cycles were a sample-barcoded 5' primer and a J-beta primer mix. TCRdb re-derived calls from the 5' RACE reads in MiXCR, one entry per CDR3 protein. This sample has around 900,000 distinct CDR3 sequences, with just over 50% found just once. The sample consisted of blood. Every receptor here comes from an older woman in good health.

This chain joins TRBV12-3 or TRBV12-4 and TRBJ2-1, with a tentative D call TRBD2 (6 bases). V was pared by 7 bases and J by 4 bases, with 20 bases between. The CDR3 is 16 amino acids. CDR3 in amino acids: CASTQALGGPYNEQFF. The CDR3, as DNA: TGTGCCAGCACCCAGGCCCTTGGAGGGCCGTACAATGAGCAGTTCTTC.

This clonotype turned up a few times. The chain has TRBV7-6 and TRBJ2-3; weak D call: TRBD2 (6 bases). The CDR3 sequence is 15 residues long. V was trimmed by 3 bases and J by 0 bases, leaving 10 bases between them. Germline V gene sequence: CDR1 SGHVS, CDR2 FNYEAQ. The CDR3 protein is CASSFSSVSTDTQYF. In nucleotides, the CDR3 is TGTGCCAGCAGCTTTTCTAGCGTTAGCACAGATACGCAGTATTTT.

The V call is TRBV6-2 or TRBV6-3, the J call TRBJ2-7; D uncertain. This CDR3 has 14 amino acids. Trimming cost V 6 bases and J 0 bases, with 12 bases left between them. In germline, CDR1 is MNHEY, CDR2 SVGEGT. The CDR3 nucleotides read TGTGCCAGCAGGTGGACCGAGAGCTCCTACGAGCAGTACTTC. As protein: CASRWTESSYEQYF.

This clonotype showed up just a few times. V and J are TRBV20-1 and TRBJ2-1; D unresolved. Trimming left V 1 base short and J 5 bases short, with 12 bases between. CDR1 and CDR2 from the germline V gene are DFQATT and SNEGSKA (reference sequence). The CDR3 length is 14 residues. The CDR3 is CSARVGGFHNEQFF. Written as DNA, the CDR3 is TGCAGTGCTAGAGTGGGTGGGTTTCACAATGAGCAGTTCTTC.

The genes are TRBV30 and TRBJ2-7, with a tentative D call TRBD1 (6 bases). Trimming removed 1 base from V and 6 bases from J, with 10 bases in between. Per the germline V gene, CDR1 is GTSNPN and CDR2 is SVGIG (reference sequence). The length of the CDR3 is 12 residues. CDR3 bases: TGTGCCTGGAGTGGTCAGGGGACCGAGCAGTACTTC. This translates into CAWSGQGTEQYF.

This chain connects TRBV5-1 to TRBJ2-5, with 10 bases aligning to TRBD2. CDR1 is SGHRS, CDR2 YFSETQ, per germline. CDR3 length: 17 residues. The J segment lost 2 bases and the V segment lost 4 bases, leaving 11 bases of the junction unmatched. CDR3 DNA sequence: TGCGCCAGCAGCGCGTACGGACTAGCGGACGCTCAAGAGACCCAGTACTTC. Its translation is CASSAYGLADAQETQYF.

V usage is TRBV20-1 and J usage is TRBJ1-2; D remains unclear. In germline, CDR1 is DFQATT, CDR2 SNEGSKA (reference sequence). V dropped 0 bases and J dropped 7 bases, with 15 bases sitting between them. The CDR3 is 14 residues long. CDR3 residues: CSARDPNVRGGYTF. CDR3 DNA sequence: TGCAGTGCTAGAGATCCGAATGTCCGAGGTGGCTACACCTTC.

There are a few counts of this clonotype. The rearrangement uses TRBV6-2 or TRBV6-3 and TRBJ2-5; the match to TRBD2 covers 12 bases. Germline V CDR1 and CDR2: MNHEY, SVGEGT. The V segment lost 2 bases and the J segment 3 bases; nucleotides outside the gene matches: 7. This CDR3 is 17 amino acids long. CDR3 bases: TGTGCCAGCAGTTACGACCTGACTAGCGGGAGTAAAGAGACCCAGTACTTC. Encoded protein: CASSYDLTSGSKETQYF.

This chain joins TRBV20-1 and TRBJ2-3; D is perhaps TRBD1 (6 bases). The CDR3 loop spans 14 amino acids. Germline V CDR1 and CDR2: DFQATT, SNEGSKA (reference sequence). The V end was cut by 0 bases, the J end by 6 bases, with 13 bases between. The CDR3 DNA sequence: TGCAGTGCTAGAGATGACAGGTTGTGGGATACGCAGTATTTT. This codes for CSARDDRLWDTQYF.

The J gene is TRBJ2-5, the V gene TRBV6-1; 9 bases map to TRBD1. The germline V gene has CDR1 MNHNS and CDR2 SASEGT. The junction had 10 bases not matched to a gene; V was cut back by 0 bases and J by 11 bases. This CDR3 is built from 15 residues. The CDR3 DNA sequence: TGTGCCAGCAGTGAAGCCGGGACAGGGTCCCGTGAGCAGTACTTC. Its translation is CASSEAGTGSREQYF.

J is TRBJ2-7 and V is TRBV20-1, with 11 bases identical to TRBD1. The V gene's germline CDR1 is DFQATT and CDR2 SNEGSKA (reference sequence). Trimming removed 6 bases from V and 3 bases from J; junction bases left unmatched: 7. This CDR3 comprises 14 residues. In DNA, the CDR3 is TGCAGTGCCACACCGGGACAGGGGGGCTACGAGCAGTACTTC. Translated: CSATPGQGGYEQYF.

This chain uses TRBV4-3 with TRBJ2-3; D possibly corresponds to TRBD2 (6 bases). V was cut by 1 base and J by 6 bases, with 17 bases left in between. The CDR3 extends over 16 amino acids. CDR1 LGHNA and CDR2 YSLEER come from the germline V gene. CDR3 nucleotide sequence: TGCGCCAGCAGCCAAGCGCTGCGGGATCGGAGGGATACGCAGTATTTT. Translating it yields CASSQALRDRRDTQYF.

The chain couples TRBV20-1 to TRBJ2-1, with a tentative D call TRBD2 (5 bases). Trimming pared 1 base from V and 7 bases from J, leaving 17 bases between. The CDR3 extends over 15 amino acids. The V gene's germline CDR1 is DFQATT and CDR2 SNEGSKA (reference sequence). The CDR3 DNA sequence: TGCAGTGCTAGAGCAGACTTGCCGGGGTATAATGAGCAGTTCTTC. It codes for CSARADLPGYNEQFF.

The chain carries TRBV27 and TRBJ2-6; no clear D gene. V lost 5 bases and J 1 base, leaving 18 bases between the germline ends. The CDR3 length is 18 residues. Germline values: CDR1 MNHEY, CDR2 SMNVEV (reference sequence). For the CDR3, the DNA is TGTGCCAGCAGTCGCCGCCCGGACCTTACTTCTGGGGCCAACGTCCTGACTTTC. This encodes CASSRRPDLTSGANVLTF.

The rearrangement joins TRBV7-2 to TRBJ2-3, with TRBD2 matching over 13 bases. This CDR3 comprises 17 residues. Losses at the gene ends were 5 bases for V and 3 bases for J; bases not matched to a gene: 8. Per germline, CDR1 SGHTA and CDR2 FQGNSA. This CDR3 reads CASSMTSGRHWTDTQYF. CDR3 nucleotide sequence: TGTGCCAGCAGCATGACTAGCGGGAGGCACTGGACAGATACGCAGTATTTT.

The chain combines TRBV5-1 with TRBJ2-5, with D uncertain. V lost 6 bases, J lost 11 bases, and 23 bases lay in between. The CDR3 has 14 residues. CDR1 and CDR2 (germline): SGHRS, YFSETQ. CDR3 bases: TGCGCCAGCACCCCTGGGGTAGTCTCCAATGAGCAGTACTTC. As protein: CASTPGVVSNEQYF.

V and J are TRBV5-1 and TRBJ2-3; TRBD2 agrees at 8 bases. With 1 base clipped from V and 3 bases from J, the junction kept 13 bases outside the gene matches. CDR3 length equals 18 residues. Germline assignment: CDR1 SGHRS and CDR2 YFSETQ. CDR3 loop: CASSLSLAGPSLTDTQYF. As DNA, the CDR3 is TGCGCCAGCAGCTTGAGCCTAGCGGGCCCGAGCCTGACAGATACGCAGTATTTT.

This clonotype was seen more than once but under ten times. V gene TRBV2 combines with J gene TRBJ1-5; D is ambiguous. V gave up 3 bases and J gave up 1 base, with 10 bases separating them. This CDR3 contains 15 residues. Per the germline V gene, CDR1 is SNHLY and CDR2 is FYNNEI. The CDR3 DNA reads TGTGCCAGCAGTGAGGCTGGACTAAGCAATCAGCCCCAGCATTTT. This codes for CASSEAGLSNQPQHF.

The chain is built from TRBV12-3 or TRBV12-4 and TRBJ2-1; D call uncertain. The CDR3 has 13 residues. Between the trimmed V and J ends, which lost 7 bases and 8 bases, there was a span of 15 bases. The CDR3 coding sequence is TGTGCCAGCACCCTTCGGCGAAAGGATGAGCAGTTCTTC. The encoded protein is CASTLRRKDEQFF.

V usage is TRBV2 and J usage is TRBJ2-3, with TRBD2 identical over 11 bases. The CDR3 totals 18 residues. Germline CDR1 and CDR2: SNHLY and FYNNEI. The V and J ends lost 1 base and 3 bases, in that order; junction bases with no gene match: 9. Here the CDR3 reads CASSEGLAGGWRTDTQYF. As DNA, the CDR3 is TGTGCCAGCAGTGAAGGGCTAGCGGGAGGATGGAGGACAGATACGCAGTATTTT.

The chain combines TRBV3-1 with TRBJ2-1, with no clear D. Deletions cut 0 bases from V and 9 bases from J, with 15 bases between. Germline CDR1 and CDR2: LGHDT and YNNKEL (reference sequence). This CDR3 spans 15 amino acids. CDR3 bases: TGTGCCAGCAGCCAAGAGTCAGCTTCCGTTAGTGAGCAGTTCTTC. Protein product: CASSQESASVSEQFF.

This clonotype occurred a few times. The rearrangement links TRBV5-1 to TRBJ2-1, with D uncertain. There are 15 residues in the CDR3. Germline CDR1 SGHRS, CDR2 YFSETQ. Trimming took 0 bases from V and 0 from J, leaving 7 bases between them. CDR3 sequence reads: CASSLGANSYNEQFF. The CDR3 DNA sequence: TGCGCCAGCAGCTTGGGAGCGAACTCCTACAATGAGCAGTTCTTC. Complete variable domain (other parts from reference TRBV5-1 and TRBJ2-1): KAGVTQTPRYLIKTRGQQVTLSCSPISGHRSVSWYQQTPGQGLQFLFEYFSETQRNKGNFPGRFSGRQFSNSRSEMNVSTLELGDSALYLCASSLGANSYNEQFFGPGTRLTVL.

This chain connects TRBV28 to TRBJ1-5; D unclear. The CDR3 runs to 13 residues. Trimming removed 7 bases at V and 4 bases at J, with 11 bases between. Looked up from germline, CDR1 is MDHEN and CDR2 is SYDVKM. The CDR3 protein is CASKTAGNQPQHF. In DNA, the CDR3 is TGTGCCAGCAAGACGGCAGGTAATCAGCCCCAGCATTTT. The whole variable domain, filled in from reference TRBV28 and TRBJ1-5, reads DVKVTQSSRYLVKRTGEKVFLECVQDMDHENMFWYRQDPGLGLRLIYFSYDVKMKEKGDIPEGYSVSREKKERFSLILESASTNQTSMYLCASKTAGNQPQHFGDGTRLSIL.

J is TRBJ2-4 and V is TRBV11-1, with 7 positions matching TRBD1. The J call may not be correct, given that the DNA end is closer to TRBJ2-7. The CDR3 consists of 14 residues. CDR1 SGHAT and CDR2 FQDESV come from the germline V gene (reference sequence). The CDR3 loop reads CASSLSRQGYEQYF. The CDR3 bases are TGTGCCAGCAGCCTAAGCCGACAGGGCTACGAGCAGTACTTC.

The rearrangement links TRBV14 to TRBJ2-7; 9 bases are a match to TRBD1. V was clipped by 4 bases and J by 5 bases; unmatched bases: 6. The germline CDR1 and CDR2 sequences are SGHDN and FVKESK. The CDR3 length is 14 residues. The CDR3 DNA reads as TGTGCCAGCAGCCGTACCGGGACAGGGAACGAGCAGTACTTC. Encoded protein: CASSRTGTGNEQYF. Drawing the rest from reference TRBV14 and TRBJ2-7, the complete variable domain is EAGVTQFPSHSVIEKGQTVTLRCDPISGHDNLYWYRRVMGKEIKFLLHFVKESKQDESGMPNNRFLAERTGGTYSTLKVQPAELEDSGVYFCASSRTGTGNEQYFGPGTRLTVT.

This clonotype was observed a single time. In DNA, the CDR3 is TGCGCCAGCAGCCAAGACAGTGGGGGTAGCTCCTACAATGAGCAGTTCTTC. Translated, it gives CASSQDSGGSSYNEQFF. This chain connects TRBV4-3 to TRBJ2-1; D is tentatively TRBD1 or TRBD2 (5 bases each). Trimming removed 0 bases at V and 0 bases at J, with 12 bases between. Germline assignment: CDR1 LGHNA and CDR2 YSLEER. CDR3 length equals 17 residues.

The sample holds one count of this clonotype. This chain links TRBV11-1 with TRBJ1-1; D is undetermined. From germline, CDR1 is SGHAT and CDR2 FQDESV (reference sequence). Trimming shortened V by 2 bases and J by 1 base, and 14 bases separated the two germline ends. CDR3 length: 16 amino acids. Here the CDR3 reads CASSLWSIGKNTEAFF. For the CDR3, the DNA is TGTGCCAGCAGCTTATGGTCTATTGGGAAGAACACTGAAGCTTTCTTT.

The rearrangement joins TRBV11-2 to TRBJ2-7; D is perhaps TRBD2 (7 bases). This CDR3 has 20 residues. CDR1 is SGHAT, CDR2 FQNNGV, per germline. The V gene lost 5 bases and the J gene lost 0 bases, with 29 bases spanning the gap. This CDR3 reads CASSHRGGHTRGLSSYEQYF. The DNA for the CDR3 is TGTGCCAGCAGCCATAGGGGGGGACACACCCGAGGACTCAGCTCCTACGAGCAGTACTTC.

This clonotype has a single count. This sequence joins TRBV4-2 and TRBJ2-4; D uncertain. The DNA end is more similar to TRBJ2-5, so the J call may be wrong. The CDR3 length is 15 residues. Looked up from germline, CDR1 is LGHNA and CDR2 is YNFKEQ. CDR3 residues: CASSQDPLRPETQYF. The CDR3 DNA reads TGTGCCAGCAGCCAAGATCCGTTGCGCCCTGAGACCCAGTACTTC.

This chain connects TRBV7-9 to TRBJ1-5; D possibly corresponds to TRBD1 (5 bases). With 4 bases removed from V and 4 bases from J, the gap between germline ends came to 20 bases. Germline CDR1 SEHNR, CDR2 FQNEAQ (reference sequence). This CDR3 has 17 amino acids. The CDR3 here is CASSSTMGTVGNQPQHF. In nucleotides, the CDR3 is TGTGCCAGCAGCTCCACTATGGGGACCGTTGGTAATCAGCCCCAGCATTTT.

In this sample, this clonotype turned up a few times. The chain couples TRBV4-3 to TRBJ2-7; the D gene could be TRBD1 or TRBD2 (7 bases each). V was pared by 3 bases and J by 6 bases, with 18 bases between. Germline V CDR1 and CDR2: LGHNA, YSLEER. The length of the CDR3 is 15 residues. CDR3 loop: CASSQGRDSWFEQYF. The CDR3, as DNA: TGCGCCAGCAGCCAGGGGAGGGACAGTTGGTTCGAGCAGTACTTC.

This rearrangement joins TRBV28 to TRBJ2-7; D remains ambiguous. This CDR3 has 15 amino acids. The V end was cut by 8 bases, the J end by 9 bases, with 26 bases between. Germline V gene data show CDR1 as MDHEN and CDR2 as SYDVKM. The CDR3 DNA sequence: TGTGCCAGCGCCCTTAGTCGGTACTCTAAGACCAGGCAGTACTTC. It specifies CASALSRYSKTRQYF.